This entry lists 13 T cell receptor beta chains sequenced from one sample in a study of T cells in Graves' hyperthyroidism and ophthalmopathy. RNA transcripts gave rise to amplified TCR beta CDR3 regions. RT-PCR in the first round (using the HTBI primer set) targeted the TCR CDR3. In TCRdb, the multiplex PCR reads were re-called with MiXCR into one record per CDR3 protein. The table lists roughly 750,000 distinct CDR3 sequences, about a sixth of them singletons. Input material: blood. The receptor source for this set is a man aged 18 to 29 with Graves' hyperthyroidism.

This clonotype came up many times. The chain recombines TRBV12-3 or TRBV12-4 with TRBJ2-1, with 12 bases lining up with TRBD2. This CDR3 comprises 17 residues. V was clipped by 3 bases and J by 0 bases; unmatched bases: 3. The CDR3 coding sequence is TGTGCCAGCAGTTTGGCTAGCGGGAGGGCCTCCTACAATGAGCAGTTCTTC. Protein sequence: CASSLASGRASYNEQFF.

The table lists this clonotype with a few counts. The chain couples TRBV7-6 to TRBJ2-2; TRBD2 is a possible D gene (6 bases). The V gene lost 3 bases and the J gene lost 1 base, with 9 bases spanning the gap. CDR3 length equals 15 residues. The V gene's germline CDR1 is SGHVS and CDR2 FNYEAQ. The CDR3 here is CASSFNGRNTGELFF. The CDR3 nucleotides are TGTGCCAGCAGCTTTAACGGGAGGAACACCGGGGAGCTGTTTTTT.

The genes are TRBV7-2 and TRBJ1-3; D is unresolved. The germline V and J ends were trimmed by 1 base and 0 bases, with 7 bases remaining between them. The CDR3 contains 15 residues. Germline values: CDR1 SGHTA, CDR2 FQGNSA. CDR3 loop: CASSLVVDSGNTIYF. The CDR3 nucleotides are TGTGCCAGCAGCTTAGTGGTCGACTCTGGAAACACCATATATTTT.

This clonotype was seen only a few times. This rearrangement joins TRBV7-2 to TRBJ2-5; maybe TRBD2 (5 bases). The CDR3 has 13 amino acids. The V end was cut by 5 bases, the J end by 14 bases, with 21 bases between. Germline V lookup: CDR1 SGHTA, CDR2 FQGNSA. The CDR3 sequence is CASSLDSLSTLYF. The CDR3 nucleotides are TGTGCCAGCAGCCTGGACTCTCTATCTACCCTTTACTTC.

This chain joins TRBV9 and TRBJ1-1, with TRBD1 as a possible D gene (5 bases). This CDR3 is 14 amino acids long. Trimming took 6 bases from V and 0 from J, leaving 12 bases between them. Per germline, CDR1 SGDLS and CDR2 YYNGEE. CDR3 coding DNA: TGTGCCAGCACCCCCGACAGCGTGAACACTGAAGCTTTCTTT. Translating gives CASTPDSVNTEAFF.

This clonotype was seen many times. V and J are TRBV2 and TRBJ2-2; D is unclear. The CDR3 is 15 residues long. The germline gives CDR1 SNHLY, CDR2 FYNNEI. The V and J ends lost 5 bases and 4 bases respectively, with 14 bases between them. The chain's CDR3 is CASSSELLGTGELFF. The CDR3 DNA sequence: TGTGCCAGCAGTTCAGAGTTACTGGGCACCGGGGAGCTGTTTTTT. Drawing the rest from reference TRBV2 and TRBJ2-2, the complete variable domain is EPEVTQTPSHQVTQMGQEVILRCVPISNHLYFYWYRQILGQKVEFLVSFYNNEISEKSEIFDDQFSVERPDGSNFTLKIRSTKLEDSAMYFCASSSELLGTGELFFGEGSRLTVL.

Remarks on this clonotype: Germline is not matched at one junction end, which may reflect a read error. This chain joins TRBV5-5 and TRBJ2-7; D is possibly TRBD1 (7 bases). The V gene's germline CDR1 is SGHKS and CDR2 YYEKEE (reference sequence). This CDR3 contains 12 residues. CDR3 residues: CASSATRDSNDF. The CDR3 DNA follows: TGTGCCAGCAGCGCCACGCGGGACAGCAATGACTTC.

This clonotype showed up many times. The genes are TRBV28 and TRBJ2-7, with 8 bases aligning to TRBD1. CDR3 length: 16 amino acids. CDR1 is MDHEN, CDR2 SYDVKM, per germline. J gave up 0 bases and V 7 bases, and 11 bases lay outside the gene matches. The CDR3 region is CASKPRGQEYSYEQYF. The CDR3 DNA reads as TGTGCCAGCAAACCTCGGGGACAGGAGTACTCCTACGAGCAGTACTTC.

This chain links TRBV10-1 with TRBJ2-7, with a possible D match to TRBD1 (6 bases). The germline V gene has CDR1 WNHNN and CDR2 SYGVQD (reference sequence). This CDR3 is built from 14 residues. Trimming removed 0 bases from V and 9 bases from J, with 15 bases in between. The CDR3 protein is CASSESIVGTSQYF. In DNA, the CDR3 is TGCGCCAGCAGTGAGTCGATCGTTGGGACATCGCAGTACTTC.

This clonotype was detected ten times or more. The chain links TRBV28 to TRBJ1-1; D ambiguous. The CDR3 totals 14 residues. The ends were cut back, 7 bases at V and 1 base at J, with 13 bases in the middle. In germline, CDR1 is MDHEN, CDR2 SYDVKM. CDR3 in DNA: TGTGCCAGCATCCCATATCCCCAGAACACTGAAGCTTTCTTT. It encodes CASIPYPQNTEAFF.

This clonotype appeared many times. The V gene is TRBV27, the J gene TRBJ1-1; tentative D call: TRBD1 (5 bases). The V end lost 6 bases, the J end lost 6 bases, and 17 bases lay between the germline ends. CDR1 and CDR2 (germline): MNHEY, SMNVEV (reference sequence). The CDR3 loop spans 14 amino acids. The CDR3 nucleotides are TGTGCCAGCAGCCCTGACACCCGGGGACCTGAAGCTTTCTTT. Translating gives CASSPDTRGPEAFF.

Ten or more counts support this clonotype. CDR3 in DNA: TGTGCCAGCAGCCAGGGGGGAGACCAACAGCAGTTCTTC. Its protein is CASSQGGDQQQFF. V gene TRBV3-1 combines with J gene TRBJ2-1, with D possibly matching TRBD2 (6 bases). The CDR3 is made up of 13 amino acids. CDR1 is LGHDT, CDR2 YNNKEL, per germline (reference sequence). V shed 3 bases and J shed 11 bases, with 14 bases lying between them.

This clonotype came up many times. The chain is built from TRBV27 and TRBJ2-7; D unclear. The CDR3 contains 12 residues. Trimming left V 5 bases short and J 6 bases short, with 11 bases between. Germline lookup yields CDR1 MNHEY and CDR2 SMNVEV (reference sequence). The CDR3 is CASSKDLLEQYF. The CDR3, as DNA: TGTGCCAGCAGTAAGGACCTACTCGAGCAGTACTTC.